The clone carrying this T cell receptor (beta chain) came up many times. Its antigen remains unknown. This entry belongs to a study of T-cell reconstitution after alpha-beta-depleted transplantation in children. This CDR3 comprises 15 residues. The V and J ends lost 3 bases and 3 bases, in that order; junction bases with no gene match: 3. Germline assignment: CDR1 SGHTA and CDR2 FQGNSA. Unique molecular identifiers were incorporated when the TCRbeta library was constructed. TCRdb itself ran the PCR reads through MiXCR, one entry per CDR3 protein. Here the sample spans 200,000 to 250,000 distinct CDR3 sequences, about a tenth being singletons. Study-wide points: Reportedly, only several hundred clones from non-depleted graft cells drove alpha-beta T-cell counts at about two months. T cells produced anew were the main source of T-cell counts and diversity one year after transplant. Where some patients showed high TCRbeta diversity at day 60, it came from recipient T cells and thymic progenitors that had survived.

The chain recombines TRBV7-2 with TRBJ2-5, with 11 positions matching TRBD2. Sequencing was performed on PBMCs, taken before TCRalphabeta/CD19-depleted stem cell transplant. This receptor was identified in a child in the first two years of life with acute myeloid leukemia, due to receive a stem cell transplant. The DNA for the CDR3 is TGTGCCAGCAGCTTGGGTAGCGGGAGGGAAGAGACCCAGTACTTC. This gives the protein CASSLGSGREETQYF.